Reported below is one T cell receptor beta chain. Its antigen is unidentified. Donation came from healthy HIV-negative adults that had no recent acute infections or vaccinations. This specimen comes from a study of shared clonotypes between healthy human individuals. General study points: The small donor group covered limited genetic and exposure diversity. Inspection by rarefaction showed sorted-subset sequencing to be incomplete despite large depth.

Sequencing was performed with immunoSEQ multiplex PCR; in TCRdb, only in-frame clones are kept and a portion is missing. The table lists 2 million or so clones, 85% to 95% of them singletons. Germline V CDR1 and CDR2: MNHNS, SASEGT. V lost 8 bases to trimming and J lost 7 bases, with 9 bases between them. This CDR3 is 11 amino acids long. The origin of this receptor is a man between 18 and 35 years old in good health. The genes are TRBV6-1 and TRBJ1-3; no definite D call. Specimen: naive CD4+ T cells sorted from blood. Subset defined: CD45RA+ positively selected. The CDR3 loop reads CASQLGNTIYF. Written as DNA, the CDR3 is TGTGCCAGCCAATTGGGGAACACCATATATTTT.